In its sample, the clone carrying this T cell receptor (beta chain) was seen a few times. Its antigen is unknown. The V and J ends lost 3 bases and 7 bases, in that order; junction bases with no gene match: 3. The germline V gene has CDR1 SQVTM and CDR2 ANQGSEA. The CDR3 totals 14 residues. Before ophthalmopathy appeared, progressors gave blood at initial hyperthyroidism diagnosis. The PBMCs were taken from 10 ml of fresh peripheral blood. These data belong to a study of T cells in Graves' hyperthyroidism and ophthalmopathy. Study-wide findings and caveats: Ophthalmopathy was identified by the model a median around 6.9 months ahead of onset.

TCR beta CDR3 region amplification was performed from RNA transcripts. Researchers ran a first-round RT-PCR on the TCR CDR3 using the HTBI primer set. TCRdb called the multiplex PCR reads again in MiXCR, with one record for every CDR3 protein. The data contain under 400,000 distinct CDR3 sequences, about a sixth of them singletons. The source is a woman aged 18-29 years with Graves' hyperthyroidism that later progressed to Graves' ophthalmopathy. The V gene is TRBV29-1, the J gene TRBJ2-1; the match to TRBD2 covers 13 bases. The sequenced material came from blood. This CDR3 is CSVDTSGGGNEQFF. The CDR3 DNA is TGCAGCGTTGACACTAGCGGGGGGGGGAATGAGCAGTTCTTC.